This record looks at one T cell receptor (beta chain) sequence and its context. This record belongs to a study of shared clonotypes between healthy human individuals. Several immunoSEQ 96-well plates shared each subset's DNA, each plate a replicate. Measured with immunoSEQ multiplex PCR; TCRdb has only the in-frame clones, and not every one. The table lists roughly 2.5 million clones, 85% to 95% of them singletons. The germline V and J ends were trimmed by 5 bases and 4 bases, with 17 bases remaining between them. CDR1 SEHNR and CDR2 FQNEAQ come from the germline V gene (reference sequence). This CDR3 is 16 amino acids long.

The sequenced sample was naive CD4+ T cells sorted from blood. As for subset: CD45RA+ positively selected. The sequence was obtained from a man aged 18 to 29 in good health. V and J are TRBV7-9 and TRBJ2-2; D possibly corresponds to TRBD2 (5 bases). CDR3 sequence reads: CASSPPLATGTGELFF. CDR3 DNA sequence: TGTGCCAGCAGCCCCCCCCTAGCTACGGGCACCGGGGAGCTGTTTTTT.